Listed below are T cell receptor beta chains from one sample, sequenced in a study of shared clonotypes between healthy human individuals. Profiled with immunoSEQ multiplex PCR; TCRdb holds only in-frame clones, not every one. This sample carries some 1 million clones, around 76% of them seen once, and the ten largest clones take 1.2% to 1.5%. The source material was memory CD4+ T cells sorted from blood. These receptors all stem from a man between 18 and 35 years old in good health. The CDR3 runs from the conserved cysteine through the conserved F or W. D genes are given only for firm matches. Clone size is given for some rows only: seen once, a few or many times, or a class if the clone is expanded.

NA	TRBV5-1	NA	TRBJ2-5	CASSLAGSETQYF	TGCGCCAGCAGCTTGGCGGGGTCGGAGACCCAGTACTTC
NA	TRBV4-2	NA	TRBJ2-7	CASSQRLRSYEQYF	TGTGCCAGCAGCCAAAGACTACGCTCCTACGAGCAGTACTTC
NA	TRBV9	TRBD2	TRBJ2-5	CASSFGLAGRETQYF	TGTGCCAGCAGCTTCGGACTAGCGGGAAGAGAGACCCAGTACTTC
NA	TRBV6-1	NA	TRBJ1-1	CASSPWEGLITEAFF	TGTGCCAGCAGTCCCTGGGAAGGATTGATCACTGAAGCTTTCTTT
NA	TRBV7-2	NA	TRBJ1-5	CASSPSEIQPQHF	TGTGCCAGCAGCCCAAGTGAGATTCAGCCCCAGCATTTT
NA	TRBV16	NA	TRBJ1-5	CASSQGGRQGGTNQPQHF	TGTGCCAGCAGCCAAGGTGGCAGGCAAGGAGGCACCAATCAGCCCCAGCATTTT
NA	TRBV5-5	NA	TRBJ2-7	CASSLIPVDEQYF	TGTGCCAGCAGCTTGATACCGGTGGACGAGCAGTACTTC
NA	TRBV6-6	NA	TRBJ1-1	CASSPGGGTEAFF	TGTGCCAGCAGTCCCGGGGGTGGAACTGAAGCTTTCTTT
NA	TRBV15	NA	TRBJ2-7	CATSQGGSSYEQYF	TGTGCCACCAGCCAGGGGGGGAGCTCCTACGAGCAGTACTTC
NA	TRBV6-1	TRBD2	TRBJ2-7	CASRLAASEQYF	TGTGCCAGCAGACTAGCGGCGAGCGAGCAGTACTTC
NA	TRBV18	NA	TRBJ1-2	CASSSGFQNYGYTF	TGTGCCAGCTCATCGGGTTTCCAAAACTATGGCTACACCTTC
few	TRBV6-6	NA	TRBJ1-1	CASTLGDTEAFF	TGTGCCAGCACCTTAGGGGACACTGAAGCTTTCTTT
NA	TRBV30	NA	TRBJ1-2	CAWSSAYGYTF	TGTGCCTGGAGTTCAGCGTATGGCTACACCTTC
NA	TRBV23-1	NA	TRBJ1-4	CASILRPSPKNEKLFF	TGCGCCAGCATCCTACGCCCGAGCCCGAAGAATGAAAAACTGTTTTTT
NA	TRBV11-2	TRBD1	TRBJ1-2	CASSSGQGYYGYTF	TGTGCCAGCAGCTCCGGACAGGGCTACTATGGCTACACCTTC
NA	TRBV4-2	NA	TRBJ2-5	CASSQDRLGETQYF	TGTGCCAGCAGCCAAGATCGGCTAGGAGAGACCCAGTACTTC
few	TRBV10-3	TRBD1	TRBJ1-2	CAMSAGTGGRGYTF	TGTGCCATGAGTGCCGGGACAGGGGGACGTGGCTACACCTTC
NA	TRBV10-2	TRBD2	TRBJ2-1	CASSDAGGVNEQFF	TGCGCCAGCAGTGATGCGGGGGGGGTGAATGAGCAGTTCTTC
NA	TRBV4-3	TRBD2	TRBJ2-7	CASSQEAGTSAFYEQYF	TGCGCCAGCAGCCAAGAAGCAGGGACTAGCGCCTTTTACGAGCAGTACTTC
NA	TRBV19	NA	TRBJ2-3	CASSYLTITDTQYF	TGTGCCAGTAGCTATCTAACTATCACAGATACGCAGTATTTT
NA	TRBV10-3	NA	TRBJ2-2	CACRGGGTGELFF	TGTGCCTGCCGAGGGGGAGGTACCGGGGAGCTGTTTTTT
NA	TRBV5-1	TRBD1	TRBJ2-7	CASSPRQGNYEQYF	TGCGCCAGCAGCCCTCGACAGGGAAACTACGAGCAGTACTTC
NA	TRBV30	NA	TRBJ1-6	CAWKGRPSSYNSPLHF	TGTGCCTGGAAGGGAAGGCCCAGCTCCTATAATTCACCCCTCCACTTT
NA	TRBV9	TRBD2	TRBJ2-2	CASSLRTSAAGELFF	TGTGCCAGCAGCCTTCGGACTAGCGCGGCCGGGGAGCTGTTTTTT
many	TRBV27	NA	TRBJ2-3	CASSPLGGGGTDTQYF	TGTGCCAGCAGTCCCCTTGGAGGGGGGGGCACAGATACGCAGTATTTT
NA	TRBV5-1	NA	TRBJ1-4	CASSLAAQGNEKLFF	TGCGCCAGCAGCTTGGCCGCACAGGGTAATGAAAAACTGTTTTTT
NA	TRBV2	NA	TRBJ2-1	CASTPNNEQFF	TGTGCCAGCACCCCGAACAATGAGCAGTTCTTC
NA	TRBV30	NA	TRBJ1-4	CAWSVAAGKNEKLFF	TGTGCCTGGAGTGTAGCGGCGGGAAAAAATGAAAAACTGTTTTTT
NA	TRBV19	TRBD1	TRBJ1-2	CASSMTGERRGYTF	TGTGCCAGTAGTATGACAGGGGAAAGACGTGGCTACACCTTC
few	TRBV7-8	NA	TRBJ1-5	CASSPPGAGNQPQHF	TGTGCCAGCAGCCCCCCGGGGGCGGGCAATCAGCCCCAGCATTTT
NA	TRBV5-5	NA	TRBJ1-1	CASSLGSHQGRNTEAFF	TGTGCCAGCAGCTTGGGTAGTCATCAGGGAAGGAACACTGAAGCTTTCTTT
NA	TRBV23-1	NA	TRBJ2-3	CASSQDTQYF	TGCGCCAGCAGTCAGGATACGCAGTATTTT
NA	TRBV7-2	TRBD2	TRBJ2-2	CASTSPGGTGELFF	TGTGCCAGCACCTCTCCGGGGGGTACCGGGGAGCTGTTTTTT
NA	TRBV9	NA	TRBJ1-2	CASSVSGGPNYGYTF	TGTGCCAGCAGCGTGTCAGGCGGGCCTAACTATGGCTACACCTTC
once	TRBV2	TRBD1	TRBJ2-2	CASNGQGVPGELFF	TGTGCCAGCAATGGACAGGGAGTCCCCGGGGAGCTGTTTTTT
NA	TRBV6-1	TRBD1	TRBJ1-5	CASSEQGARQPQHF	TGTGCCAGCAGTGAGCAGGGGGCGCGACAGCCCCAGCATTTT
many	TRBV6-1	TRBD1	TRBJ2-5	CASSRDRPQETQYF	TGTGCCAGCAGCCGGGACAGACCCCAAGAGACCCAGTACTTC
few	TRBV5-1	NA	TRBJ1-3	CASTTGLSGNTIYF	TGCGCCAGCACCACGGGACTCTCTGGAAACACCATATATTTT
NA	TRBV5-1	NA	TRBJ2-2	CASRINRGVTGELFF	TGCGCCAGCAGAATCAACAGAGGGGTAACCGGGGAGCTGTTTTTT
NA	TRBV30	TRBD1	TRBJ1-2	CAWSVRSGTGLAGYTF	TGTGCCTGGAGTGTACGATCTGGGACAGGGTTAGCCGGCTACACCTTC
NA	TRBV19	NA	TRBJ1-2	CASRTPGVKGYTF	TGTGCCAGTAGAACCCCCGGGGTGAAGGGCTACACCTTC
NA	TRBV6-1	TRBD1	TRBJ2-7	CASSGRDRGTYEQYF	TGTGCCAGCAGTGGCCGGGACAGGGGAACCTACGAGCAGTACTTC
NA	TRBV5-4	TRBD2	TRBJ2-7	CASSPSLAGTSYEQYF	TGTGCCAGCAGCCCTAGCCTAGCGGGAACATCCTACGAGCAGTACTTC
few	TRBV27	TRBD1	TRBJ1-5	CASRHTGGGNQPQHF	TGTGCCAGCAGACACACAGGGGGCGGGAATCAGCCCCAGCATTTT
NA	TRBV15	TRBD2	TRBJ2-5	CATSKTGTRGLETQYF	TGTGCCACCAGCAAAACCGGGACTAGAGGTTTGGAGACCCAGTACTTC
few	TRBV27	NA	TRBJ1-5	CASRKTGGYSNQPQHF	TGTGCCAGCAGGAAGACAGGAGGCTATAGCAATCAGCCCCAGCATTTT
NA	TRBV5-1	NA	TRBJ2-3	CASSFNGGGVDTQYF	TGCGCCAGCAGCTTTAATGGTGGGGGAGTCGATACGCAGTATTTT